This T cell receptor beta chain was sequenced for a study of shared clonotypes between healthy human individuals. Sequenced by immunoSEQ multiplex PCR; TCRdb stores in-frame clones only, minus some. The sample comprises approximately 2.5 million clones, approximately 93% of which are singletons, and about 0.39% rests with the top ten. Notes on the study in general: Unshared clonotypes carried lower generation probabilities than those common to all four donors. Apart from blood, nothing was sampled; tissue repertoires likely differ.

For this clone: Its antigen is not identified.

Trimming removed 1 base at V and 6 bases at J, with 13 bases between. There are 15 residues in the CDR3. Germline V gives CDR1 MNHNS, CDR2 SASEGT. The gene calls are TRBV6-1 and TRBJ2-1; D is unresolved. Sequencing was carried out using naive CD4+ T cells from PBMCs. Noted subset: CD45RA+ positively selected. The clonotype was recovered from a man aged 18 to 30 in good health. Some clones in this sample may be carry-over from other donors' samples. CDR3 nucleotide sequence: TGTGCCAGCAGTGAAGTGGTCAGCCTTTTCAATGAGCAGTTCTTC. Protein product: CASSEVVSLFNEQFF.